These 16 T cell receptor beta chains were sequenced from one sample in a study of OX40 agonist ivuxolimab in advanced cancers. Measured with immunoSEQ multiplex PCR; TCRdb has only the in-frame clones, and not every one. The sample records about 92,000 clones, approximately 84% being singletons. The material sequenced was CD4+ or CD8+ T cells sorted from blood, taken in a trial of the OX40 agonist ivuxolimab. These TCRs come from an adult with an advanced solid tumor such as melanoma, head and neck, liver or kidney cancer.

For the CDR3, the DNA is TGTGCCAGCAGCTTACCGACACAATCTAACGAGCAGTACTTC. Its protein is CASSLPTQSNEQYF. The rearrangement uses TRBV7-9 and TRBJ2-7; D is undetermined. Germline CDR1 is SEHNR and CDR2 is FQNEAQ (reference sequence). Trimming stripped 2 bases from V and 5 bases from J, with 13 bases between. The CDR3 length is 14 residues.

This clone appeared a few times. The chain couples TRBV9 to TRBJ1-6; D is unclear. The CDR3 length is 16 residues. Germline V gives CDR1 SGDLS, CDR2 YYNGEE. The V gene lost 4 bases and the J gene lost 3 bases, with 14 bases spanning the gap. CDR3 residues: CASSPSDGFYNSPLHF. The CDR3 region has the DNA TGTGCCAGCAGCCCATCGGACGGATTCTATAATTCACCCCTCCACTTT.

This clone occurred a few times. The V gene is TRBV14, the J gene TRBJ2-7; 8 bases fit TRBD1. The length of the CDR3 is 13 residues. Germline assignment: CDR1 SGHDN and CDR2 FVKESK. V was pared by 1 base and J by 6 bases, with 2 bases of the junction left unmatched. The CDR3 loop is CASSQGQGREQYF. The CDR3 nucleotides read TGTGCCAGCAGCCAAGGACAGGGGCGCGAGCAGTACTTC.

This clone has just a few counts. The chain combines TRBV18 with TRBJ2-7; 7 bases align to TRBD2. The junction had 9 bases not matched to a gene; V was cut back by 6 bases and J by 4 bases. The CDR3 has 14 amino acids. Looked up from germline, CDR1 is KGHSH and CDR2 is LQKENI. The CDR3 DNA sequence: TGTGCCAGCTCGCCGGGAGGCGGAATTTACGAGCAGTACTTC. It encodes CASSPGGGIYEQYF.

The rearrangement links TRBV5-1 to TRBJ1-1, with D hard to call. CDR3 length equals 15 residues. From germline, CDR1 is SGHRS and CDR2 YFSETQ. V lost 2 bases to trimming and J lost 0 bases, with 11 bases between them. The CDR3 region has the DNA TGCGCCAGCAGCTTAAGACTAGAGATGAACACTGAAGCTTTCTTT. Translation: CASSLRLEMNTEAFF.

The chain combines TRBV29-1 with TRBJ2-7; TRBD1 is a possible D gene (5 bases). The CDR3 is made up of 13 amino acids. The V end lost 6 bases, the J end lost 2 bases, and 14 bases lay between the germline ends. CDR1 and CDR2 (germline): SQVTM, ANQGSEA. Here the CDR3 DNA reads TGCAGCGTACAAGGTTGGGGCACCTACGAGCAGTACTTC. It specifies CSVQGWGTYEQYF.

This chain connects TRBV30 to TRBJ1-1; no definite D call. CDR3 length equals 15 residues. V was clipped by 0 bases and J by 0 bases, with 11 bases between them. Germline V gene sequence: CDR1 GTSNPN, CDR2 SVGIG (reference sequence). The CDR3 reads CAWSVFYGVNTEAFF. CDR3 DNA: TGTGCCTGGAGTGTATTTTATGGGGTGAACACTGAAGCTTTCTTT.

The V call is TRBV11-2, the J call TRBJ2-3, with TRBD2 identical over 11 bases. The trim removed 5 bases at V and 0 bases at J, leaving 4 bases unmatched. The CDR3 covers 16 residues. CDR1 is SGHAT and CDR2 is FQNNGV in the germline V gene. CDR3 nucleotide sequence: TGTGCCAGCAGCCCCCTAGCGGGAGGAAGCACAGATACGCAGTATTTT. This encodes CASSPLAGGSTDTQYF.

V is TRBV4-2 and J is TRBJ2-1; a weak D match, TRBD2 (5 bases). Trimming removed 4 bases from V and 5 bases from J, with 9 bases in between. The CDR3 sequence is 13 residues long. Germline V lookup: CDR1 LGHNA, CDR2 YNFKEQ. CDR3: CASSLERHNEQFF. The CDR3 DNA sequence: TGTGCCAGCAGCCTGGAGCGGCACAATGAGCAGTTCTTC.

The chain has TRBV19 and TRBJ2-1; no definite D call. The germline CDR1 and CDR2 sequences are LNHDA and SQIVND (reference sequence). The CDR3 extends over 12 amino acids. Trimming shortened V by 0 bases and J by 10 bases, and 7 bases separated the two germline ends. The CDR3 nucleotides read TGTGCCAGTAGTATAGAGCGGACCGAGCAGTTCTTC. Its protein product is CASSIERTEQFF.

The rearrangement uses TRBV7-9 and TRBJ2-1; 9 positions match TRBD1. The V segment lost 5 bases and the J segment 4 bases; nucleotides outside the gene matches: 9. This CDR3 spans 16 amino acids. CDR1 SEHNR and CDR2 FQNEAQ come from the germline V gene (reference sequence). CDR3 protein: CASSLSPGTGYNEQFF. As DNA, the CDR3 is TGTGCCAGCAGCCTCTCCCCCGGGACAGGGTACAATGAGCAGTTCTTC.

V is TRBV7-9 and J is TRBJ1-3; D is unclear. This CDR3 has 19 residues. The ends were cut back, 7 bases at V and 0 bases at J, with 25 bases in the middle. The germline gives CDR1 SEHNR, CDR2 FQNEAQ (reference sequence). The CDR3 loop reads CASIDSNSDVRRSGNTIYF. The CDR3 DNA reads TGTGCCAGCATCGACTCTAACTCGGATGTGCGGCGCTCTGGAAACACCATATATTTT. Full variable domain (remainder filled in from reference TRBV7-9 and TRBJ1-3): DTGVSQNPRHKITKRGQNVTFRCDPISEHNRLYWYRQTLGQGPEFLTYFQNEAQLEKSRLLSDRFSAERPKGSFSTLEIQRTEQGDSAMYLCASIDSNSDVRRSGNTIYFGEGSWLTVV.

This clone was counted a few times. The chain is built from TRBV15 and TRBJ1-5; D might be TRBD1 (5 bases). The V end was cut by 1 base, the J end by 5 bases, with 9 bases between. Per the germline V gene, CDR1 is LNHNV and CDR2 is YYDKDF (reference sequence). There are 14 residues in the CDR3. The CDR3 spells CATSRGGRDQPQHF. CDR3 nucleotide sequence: TGTGCCACCAGCAGAGGGGGCCGGGATCAGCCCCAGCATTTT.

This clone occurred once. CDR3 protein: CASSRAPRGSSYNEQFF. As DNA, the CDR3 is TGTGCCAGCTCACGAGCACCTCGGGGGAGCTCCTACAATGAGCAGTTCTTC. This chain connects TRBV18 to TRBJ2-1, with D perhaps matching TRBD2 (6 bases). The CDR3 length is 17 residues. The germline V gene has CDR1 KGHSH and CDR2 LQKENI. Trimming removed 4 bases from V and 0 bases from J, with 16 bases in between.

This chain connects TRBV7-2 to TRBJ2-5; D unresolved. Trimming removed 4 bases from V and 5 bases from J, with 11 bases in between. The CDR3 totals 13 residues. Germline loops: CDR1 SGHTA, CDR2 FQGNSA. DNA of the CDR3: TGTGCCAGCAGCTCTGGCTCCCGGGAGACCCAGTACTTC. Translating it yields CASSSGSRETQYF. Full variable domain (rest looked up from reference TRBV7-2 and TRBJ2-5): GAGVSQSPSNKVTEKGKDVELRCDPISGHTALYWYRQSLGQGLEFLIYFQGNSAPDKSGLPSDRFSAERTGGSVSTLTIQRTQQEDSAVYLCASSSGSRETQYFGPGTRLLVL.

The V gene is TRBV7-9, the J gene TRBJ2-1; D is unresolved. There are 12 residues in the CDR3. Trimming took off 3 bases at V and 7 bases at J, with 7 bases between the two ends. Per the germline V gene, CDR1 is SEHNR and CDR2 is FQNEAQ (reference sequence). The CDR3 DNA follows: TGTGCCAGCAGCTTGAGCGATAATGAGCAGTTCTTC. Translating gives CASSLSDNEQFF. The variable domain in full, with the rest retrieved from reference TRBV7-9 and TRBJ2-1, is DTGVSQNPRHKITKRGQNVTFRCDPISEHNRLYWYRQTLGQGPEFLTYFQNEAQLEKSRLLSDRFSAERPKGSFSTLEIQRTEQGDSAMYLCASSLSDNEQFFGPGTRLTVL.